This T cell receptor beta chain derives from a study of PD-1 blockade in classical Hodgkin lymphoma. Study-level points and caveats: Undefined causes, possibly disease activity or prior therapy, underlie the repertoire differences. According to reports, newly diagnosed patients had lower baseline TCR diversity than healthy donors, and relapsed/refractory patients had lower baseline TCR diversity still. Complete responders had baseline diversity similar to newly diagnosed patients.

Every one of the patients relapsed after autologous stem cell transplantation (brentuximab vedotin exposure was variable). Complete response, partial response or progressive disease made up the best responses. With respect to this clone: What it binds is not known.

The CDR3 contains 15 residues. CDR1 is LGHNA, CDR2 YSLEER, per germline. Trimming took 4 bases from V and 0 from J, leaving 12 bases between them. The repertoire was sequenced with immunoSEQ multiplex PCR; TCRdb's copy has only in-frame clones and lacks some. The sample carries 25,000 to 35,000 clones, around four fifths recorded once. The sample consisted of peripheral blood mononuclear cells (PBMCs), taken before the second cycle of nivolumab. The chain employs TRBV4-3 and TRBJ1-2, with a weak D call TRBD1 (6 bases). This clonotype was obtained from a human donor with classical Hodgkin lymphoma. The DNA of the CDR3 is TGCGCCAGCAGCCCACCCGACAGGACTAACTATGGCTACACCTTC. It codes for CASSPPDRTNYGYTF.